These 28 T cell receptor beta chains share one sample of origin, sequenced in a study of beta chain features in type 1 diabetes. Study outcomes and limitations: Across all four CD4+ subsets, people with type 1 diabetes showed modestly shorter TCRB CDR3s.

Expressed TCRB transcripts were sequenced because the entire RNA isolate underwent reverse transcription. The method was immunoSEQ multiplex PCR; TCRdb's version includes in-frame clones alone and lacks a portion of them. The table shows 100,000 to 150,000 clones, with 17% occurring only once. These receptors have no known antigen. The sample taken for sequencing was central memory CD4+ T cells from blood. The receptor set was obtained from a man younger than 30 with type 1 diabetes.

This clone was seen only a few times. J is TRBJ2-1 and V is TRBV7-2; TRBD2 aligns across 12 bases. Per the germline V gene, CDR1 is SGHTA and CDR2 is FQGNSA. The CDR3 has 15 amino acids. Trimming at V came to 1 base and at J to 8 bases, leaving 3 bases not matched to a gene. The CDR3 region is CASSLELAGGDEQFF. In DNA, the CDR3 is TGTGCCAGCAGCTTAGAACTAGCGGGAGGAGATGAGCAGTTCTTC. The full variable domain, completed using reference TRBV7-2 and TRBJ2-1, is GAGVSQSPSNKVTEKGKDVELRCDPISGHTALYWYRQSLGQGLEFLIYFQGNSAPDKSGLPSDRFSAERTGGSVSTLTIQRTQQEDSAVYLCASSLELAGGDEQFFGPGTRLTVL.

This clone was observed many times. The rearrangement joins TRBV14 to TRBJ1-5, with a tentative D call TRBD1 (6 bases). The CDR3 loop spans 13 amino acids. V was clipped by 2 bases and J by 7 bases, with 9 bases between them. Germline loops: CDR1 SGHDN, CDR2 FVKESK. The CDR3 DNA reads TGTGCCAGCAGCCAAAAACAGGGCCAGCCCCAGCATTTT. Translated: CASSQKQGQPQHF.

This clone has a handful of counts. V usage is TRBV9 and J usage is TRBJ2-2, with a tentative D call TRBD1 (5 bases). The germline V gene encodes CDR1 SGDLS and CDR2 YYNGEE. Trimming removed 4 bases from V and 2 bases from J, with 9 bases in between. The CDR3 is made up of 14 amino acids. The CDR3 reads CASSSQGNTGELFF. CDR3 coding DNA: TGTGCCAGCAGCTCCCAGGGTAACACCGGGGAGCTGTTTTTT.

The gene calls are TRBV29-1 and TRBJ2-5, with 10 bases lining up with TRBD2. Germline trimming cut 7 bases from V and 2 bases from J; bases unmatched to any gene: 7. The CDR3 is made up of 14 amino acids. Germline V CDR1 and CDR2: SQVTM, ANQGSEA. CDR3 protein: CSAGSSGGQETQYF. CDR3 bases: TGCAGCGCCGGGTCTAGCGGGGGACAAGAGACCCAGTACTTC.

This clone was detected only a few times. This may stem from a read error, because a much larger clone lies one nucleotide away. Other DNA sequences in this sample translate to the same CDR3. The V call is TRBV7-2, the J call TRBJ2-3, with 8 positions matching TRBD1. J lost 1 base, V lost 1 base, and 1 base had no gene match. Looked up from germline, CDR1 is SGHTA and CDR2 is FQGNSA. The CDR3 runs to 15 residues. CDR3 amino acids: CASSLEGQGTDTQYF. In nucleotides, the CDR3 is TGTGCCAGCAGCTTAGAGGGACAGGGCACAGATACGCAGTATTTT.

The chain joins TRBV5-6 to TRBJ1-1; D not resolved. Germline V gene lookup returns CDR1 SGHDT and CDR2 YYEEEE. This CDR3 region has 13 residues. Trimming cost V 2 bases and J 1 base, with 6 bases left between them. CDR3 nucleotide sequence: TGTGCCAGCAGCTTTGGGTCGAACACTGAAGCTTTCTTT. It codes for CASSFGSNTEAFF.

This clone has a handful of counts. The CDR3 protein is CASSSYVGTDTQYF. The CDR3 coding sequence is TGTGCCAGCAGTTCCTACGTCGGCACAGATACGCAGTATTTT. This chain links TRBV27 with TRBJ2-3, with D uncertain. The V end was cut by 4 bases, the J end by 1 base, with 9 bases between. Germline V gene data show CDR1 as MNHEY and CDR2 as SMNVEV (reference sequence). There are 14 residues in the CDR3.

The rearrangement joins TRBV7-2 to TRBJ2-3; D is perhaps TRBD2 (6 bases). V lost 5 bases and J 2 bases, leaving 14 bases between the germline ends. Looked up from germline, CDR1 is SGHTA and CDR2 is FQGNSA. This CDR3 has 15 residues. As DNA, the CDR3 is TGTGCCAGCAGCCGGAGCGGGCCATACACAGATACGCAGTATTTT. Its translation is CASSRSGPYTDTQYF.

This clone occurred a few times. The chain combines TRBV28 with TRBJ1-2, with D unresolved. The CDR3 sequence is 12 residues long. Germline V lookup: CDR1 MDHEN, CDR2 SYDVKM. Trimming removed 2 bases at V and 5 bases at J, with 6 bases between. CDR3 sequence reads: CASSLVKYGYTF. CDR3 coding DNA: TGTGCCAGCAGTTTAGTGAAGTATGGCTACACCTTC.

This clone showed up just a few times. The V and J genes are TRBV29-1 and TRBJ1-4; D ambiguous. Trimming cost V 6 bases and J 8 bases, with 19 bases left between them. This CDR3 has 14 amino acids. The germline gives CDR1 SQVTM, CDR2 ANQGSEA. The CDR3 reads CSVSMGNPGEKLFF. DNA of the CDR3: TGCAGCGTGTCTATGGGAAATCCGGGGGAAAAACTGTTTTTT.

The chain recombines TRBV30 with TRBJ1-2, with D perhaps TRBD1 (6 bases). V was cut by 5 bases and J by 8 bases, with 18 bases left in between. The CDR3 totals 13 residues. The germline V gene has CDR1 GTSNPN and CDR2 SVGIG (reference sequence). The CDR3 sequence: CAWSAGQWGGYTF. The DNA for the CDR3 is TGTGCCTGGTCCGCCGGACAGTGGGGCGGCTACACCTTC. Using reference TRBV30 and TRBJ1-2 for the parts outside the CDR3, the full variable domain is SQTIHQWPATLVQPVGSPLSLECTVEGTSNPNLYWYRQAAGRGLQLLFYSVGIGQISSEVPQNLSASRPQDRQFILSSKKLLLSDSGFYLCAWSAGQWGGYTFGSGTRLTVV.

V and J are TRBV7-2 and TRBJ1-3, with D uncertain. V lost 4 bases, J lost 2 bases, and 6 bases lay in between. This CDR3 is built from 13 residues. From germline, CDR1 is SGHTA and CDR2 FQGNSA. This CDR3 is CASSSLTGNTIYF. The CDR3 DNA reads TGTGCCAGCAGCTCTCTAACTGGAAACACCATATATTTT.

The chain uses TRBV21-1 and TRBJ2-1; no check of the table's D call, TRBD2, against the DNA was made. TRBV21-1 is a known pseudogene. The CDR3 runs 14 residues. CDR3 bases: TGTGCCAGCTCCGGGACTAGCGTTGACAATGAGCAGTTCTTC. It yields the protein CASSGTSVDNEQFF.

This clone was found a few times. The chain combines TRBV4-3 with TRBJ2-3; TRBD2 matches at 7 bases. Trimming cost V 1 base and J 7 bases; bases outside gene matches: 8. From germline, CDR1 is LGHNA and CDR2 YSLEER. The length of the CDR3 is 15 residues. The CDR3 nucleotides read TGCGCCAGCAGCCAAGGGGGCGGGAGCACGAATACGCAGTATTTT. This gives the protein CASSQGGGSTNTQYF.

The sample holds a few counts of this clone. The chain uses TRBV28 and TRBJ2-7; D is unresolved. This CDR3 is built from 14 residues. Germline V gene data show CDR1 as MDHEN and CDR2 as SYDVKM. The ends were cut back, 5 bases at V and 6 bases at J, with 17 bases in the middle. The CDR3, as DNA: TGTGCCAGCAGTGCCCGGGCGGCCAGTCTCGAGCAGTACTTC. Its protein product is CASSARAASLEQYF.

The CDR3 sequence is CSVDTDRDTEAFF. The CDR3 DNA follows: TGCAGCGTTGATACGGACAGGGACACTGAAGCTTTCTTT. This chain joins TRBV29-1 and TRBJ1-1; TRBD1 aligns across 8 bases. The ends lost 3 bases at V and 3 bases at J; junction bases unmatched: 3. This CDR3 is 13 amino acids long. The germline V gene has CDR1 SQVTM and CDR2 ANQGSEA.

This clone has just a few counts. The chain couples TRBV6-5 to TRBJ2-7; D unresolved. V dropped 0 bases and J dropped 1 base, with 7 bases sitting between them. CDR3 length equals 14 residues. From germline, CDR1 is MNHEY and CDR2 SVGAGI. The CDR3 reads CASSYSSRSYEQYF. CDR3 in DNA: TGTGCCAGCAGTTACTCCTCCAGGTCCTACGAGCAGTACTTC.

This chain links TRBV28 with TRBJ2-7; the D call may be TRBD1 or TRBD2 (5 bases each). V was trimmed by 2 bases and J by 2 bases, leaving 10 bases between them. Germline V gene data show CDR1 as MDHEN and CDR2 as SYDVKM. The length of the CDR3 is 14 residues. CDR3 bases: TGTGCCAGCAGTTTAGGGACGGTCACCTACGAGCAGTACTTC. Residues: CASSLGTVTYEQYF.

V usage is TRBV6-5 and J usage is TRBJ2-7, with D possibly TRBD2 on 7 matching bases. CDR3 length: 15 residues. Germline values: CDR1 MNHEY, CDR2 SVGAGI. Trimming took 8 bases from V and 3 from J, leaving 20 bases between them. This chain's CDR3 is CASHTGAGAHYEQYF. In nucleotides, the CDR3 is TGTGCCAGCCACACGGGGGCGGGGGCCCACTACGAGCAGTACTTC.

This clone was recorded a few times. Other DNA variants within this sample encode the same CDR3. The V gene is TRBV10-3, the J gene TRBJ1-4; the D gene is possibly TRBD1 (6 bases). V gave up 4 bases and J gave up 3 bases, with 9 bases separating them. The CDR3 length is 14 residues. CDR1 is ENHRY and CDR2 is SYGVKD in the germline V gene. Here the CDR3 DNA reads TGTGCCATCAGTGCAGGGGCAGCTAATGAAAAACTGTTTTTT. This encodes CAISAGAANEKLFF.

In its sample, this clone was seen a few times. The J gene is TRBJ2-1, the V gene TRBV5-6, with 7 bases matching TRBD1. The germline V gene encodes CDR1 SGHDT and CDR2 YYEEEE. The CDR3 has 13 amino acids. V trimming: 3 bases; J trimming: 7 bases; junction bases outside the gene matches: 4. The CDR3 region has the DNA TGTGCCAGCAGCTGGCCGGACAGGAATGAGCAGTTCTTC. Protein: CASSWPDRNEQFF. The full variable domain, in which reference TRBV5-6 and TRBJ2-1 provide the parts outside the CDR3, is DAGVTQSPTHLIKTRGQQVTLRCSPKSGHDTVSWYQQALGQGPQFIFQYYEEEERQRGNFPDRFSGHQFPNYSSELNVNALLLGDSALYLCASSWPDRNEQFFGPGTRLTVL.

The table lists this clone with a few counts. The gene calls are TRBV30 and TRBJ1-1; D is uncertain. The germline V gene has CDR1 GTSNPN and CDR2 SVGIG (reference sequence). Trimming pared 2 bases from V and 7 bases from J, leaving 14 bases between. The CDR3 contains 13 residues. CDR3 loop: CAWSRSRGVEAFF. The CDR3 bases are TGTGCCTGGAGTAGGTCCCGCGGGGTTGAAGCTTTCTTT.

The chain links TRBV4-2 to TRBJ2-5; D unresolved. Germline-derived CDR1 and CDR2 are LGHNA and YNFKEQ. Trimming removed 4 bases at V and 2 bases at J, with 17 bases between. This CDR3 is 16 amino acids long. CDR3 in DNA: TGTGCCAGCAGCCCGACGGGCGGATCGACACAAGAGACCCAGTACTTC. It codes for CASSPTGGSTQETQYF.

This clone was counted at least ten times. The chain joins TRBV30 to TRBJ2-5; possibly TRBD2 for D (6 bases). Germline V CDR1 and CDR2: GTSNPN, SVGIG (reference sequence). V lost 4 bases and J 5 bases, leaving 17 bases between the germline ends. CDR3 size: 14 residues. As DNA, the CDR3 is TGTGCCTGGATTCCTTCCGGCGGGGAGGAGACCCAGTACTTC. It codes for CAWIPSGGEETQYF.

The CDR3 reads CASSGTQASYEQYF. The CDR3 DNA sequence: TGTGCCAGCAGCGGCACACAGGCCTCCTACGAGCAGTACTTC. The chain carries TRBV4-2 and TRBJ2-7; maybe TRBD1 (5 bases). This CDR3 spans 14 amino acids. Trimming left V 5 bases short and J 0 bases short, with 11 bases between. The germline V gene has CDR1 LGHNA and CDR2 YNFKEQ.

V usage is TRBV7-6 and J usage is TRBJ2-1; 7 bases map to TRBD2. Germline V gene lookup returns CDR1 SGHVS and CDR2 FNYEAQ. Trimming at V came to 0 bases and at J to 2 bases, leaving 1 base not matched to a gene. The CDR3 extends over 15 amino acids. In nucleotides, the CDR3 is TGTGCCAGCAGCTTAGCGGGAGGGACCTACAATGAGCAGTTCTTC. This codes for CASSLAGGTYNEQFF.

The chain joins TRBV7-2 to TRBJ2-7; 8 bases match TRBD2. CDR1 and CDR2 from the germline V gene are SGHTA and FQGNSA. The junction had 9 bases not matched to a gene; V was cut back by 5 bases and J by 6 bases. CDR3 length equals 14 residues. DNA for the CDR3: TGTGCCAGCAGCCGAGGAGCGGGAGTCCGCGAGCAGTACTTC. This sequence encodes CASSRGAGVREQYF. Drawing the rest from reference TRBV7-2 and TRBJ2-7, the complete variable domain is GAGVSQSPSNKVTEKGKDVELRCDPISGHTALYWYRQSLGQGLEFLIYFQGNSAPDKSGLPSDRFSAERTGGSVSTLTIQRTQQEDSAVYLCASSRGAGVREQYFGPGTRLTVT.

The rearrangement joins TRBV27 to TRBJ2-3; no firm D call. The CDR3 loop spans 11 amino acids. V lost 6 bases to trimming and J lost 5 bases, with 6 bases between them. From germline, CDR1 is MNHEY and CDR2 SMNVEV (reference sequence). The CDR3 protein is CASRREDTQYF. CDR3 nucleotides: TGTGCCAGCAGAAGGGAAGATACGCAGTATTTT.